The rows below give T cell receptor beta chains drawn from one sample of a study of blood T cell repertoires in COVID-19. Sequencing was performed with immunoSEQ multiplex PCR; in TCRdb, only in-frame clones are kept and a portion is missing. Of about 39,000 clones in the sample, 75% to 90% were seen once. Sequencing was done on a sample of peripheral blood. Source of these receptors: a man aged 60 to 69 with acute or convalescent COVID-19. Each CDR3 is given with its conserved first and last residue. The D gene is left open where the match is weak. The listing skips clone size in some rows; elsewhere it reads once, few, many or a size class.

j_call v_call d_call clone_size cdr3_aa
TRBJ1-1 TRBV30 TRBD1 NA CAWADRDPPEAFF
TRBJ1-5 TRBV28 NA NA CASSSQAGFQPQHF
TRBJ2-7 TRBV10-3 TRBD2 NA CAISELTSGSYEQYF
TRBJ1-1 TRBV7-2 NA NA CASSLEEDTEAFF
TRBJ2-5 TRBV6-4 NA NA CASSRTPQETQYF
TRBJ1-2 TRBV3-1/TRBV3-2 TRBD1 NA CASSLGDRGHGYTF
TRBJ2-5 TRBV7-9 NA NA CASRTQGGEETQYF
TRBJ1-1 TRBV29-1 NA NA CSVHERVNTEAFF
TRBJ2-3 TRBV5-1 TRBD2 NA CASSRTSGSTDTQYF
TRBJ1-2 TRBV5-6 NA once CASSGAGRSYGYTF
TRBJ1-3 TRBV28 TRBD1 NA CASSSLGQYSGNTIYF
TRBJ2-7 TRBV5-3 TRBD1 NA CARSVRAQGASYEQYF
TRBJ2-2 TRBV18 TRBD1 NA CASSPMTGLVTGELFF
TRBJ2-5 TRBV10-3 TRBD1 NA CAISPDRVTQETQYF
TRBJ1-2 TRBV6-5 NA NA CASSYGGGYGYTF
TRBJ1-1 TRBV3-1/TRBV3-2 TRBD1 NA CASSRQGLNTEAFF
TRBJ2-1 TRBV28 NA NA CASSSPQASSYNEQFF
TRBJ1-1 TRBV5-1 NA NA CASRKGGDTEAFF
TRBJ2-3 TRBV11-2 NA NA CASSSGGDTQYF
TRBJ2-1 TRBV11-2 TRBD1 NA CASSLGQGTYNEQFF
TRBJ2-5 TRBV13 TRBD2 NA CASSFGGRAAETQYF
TRBJ1-1 TRBV7-2 TRBD1 NA CASSSGGQLNTEAFF
TRBJ1-1 TRBV3-1/TRBV3-2 TRBD1 NA CASSQEWDSWGNTEAFF
TRBJ1-2 TRBV12-3/TRBV12-4 NA NA CASSLGRVYGYTF
TRBJ1-2 TRBV18 TRBD1 NA CASSRPTGTSGYTF
TRBJ1-2 TRBV27 NA NA CASSQRAGPRYGYTF
TRBJ2-1 TRBV1 NA NA CTSRRPGTSAIEQFF
TRBJ1-2 TRBV20-1 TRBD1 NA CRVTGSDGYTF
TRBJ2-5 TRBV6-2/TRBV6-3 TRBD2 NA CASSQGLAGGQETQYF
TRBJ2-2 TRBV5-5 TRBD1 NA CASSAGTANTGELFF
TRBJ2-3 TRBV4-1 TRBD2 few CASSQGPLAGGTQYF
TRBJ2-2 TRBV5-6 NA NA CASSLSYTGELFF
TRBJ1-4 TRBV25-1 TRBD1 once CASSESTGGYEKLFF
TRBJ1-2 TRBV5-6 NA NA CASTAGRIGYTF
TRBJ2-2 TRBV24-1 NA NA CATGGKTGELFF
TRBJ2-7 TRBV28 TRBD1 NA CASLGQGRVGEQYF
TRBJ1-2 TRBV3-1/TRBV3-2 NA NA CASSPSGGDGYTF
TRBJ2-2 TRBV29-1 TRBD1 NA CSVGTGAGELFF
TRBJ2-3 TRBV6-5 NA NA CASSQRDWHTDTQYF
TRBJ1-4 TRBV18 NA NA CASSPQGTGNEKLFF
TRBJ2-3 TRBV29-1 NA NA CSVDHTSDIDTQYF
TRBJ1-2 TRBV19 NA NA CASSPSGGVYGYTF
TRBJ1-2 TRBV7-9 NA NA CASSYGHNSYTF
TRBJ1-1 TRBV3-1/TRBV3-2 NA NA CASSQGGATEAFF
TRBJ1-6 TRBV19 NA NA CASSQTRGPGTYSPLHF
TRBJ2-1 TRBV11-2 NA NA CASSLDRVSGREQFF
TRBJ2-2 TRBV6-5 TRBD2 NA CASMRGRTGELFF
TRBJ1-1 TRBV19 NA few CASRRGFGASGTEAFF
TRBJ1-4 TRBV7-9 TRBD1 NA CASSEQGAAFGKLFF
TRBJ1-2 TRBV29-1 TRBD1 few CSVVGQGYYGYTF
TRBJ1-3 TRBV7-2 NA NA CASSPRQSSGNTIYF
TRBJ1-1 TRBV6-1 TRBD1 NA CASSEYGTGDVLPEAFF
TRBJ2-7 TRBV5-1 TRBD2 NA CASSLGTSGSRNEQYF
TRBJ2-1 TRBV10-3 TRBD2 NA CASQGPSGGVPYNEQFF
TRBJ1-4 TRBV14 NA NA CASSQNMREKLFF
TRBJ1-5 TRBV9 TRBD1 NA CASSAQGLWDSNQPQHF
TRBJ2-3 TRBV19 NA NA CASSTVSDTQYF
TRBJ1-5 TRBV30 TRBD1 NA CAWSGQGSQHF
TRBJ2-3 TRBV7-3 NA once CASSLRGDTDTQYF